Listed below are T cell receptor beta chains from one sample, sequenced in a study of shared clonotypes between healthy human individuals. Sequenced by immunoSEQ multiplex PCR; TCRdb stores in-frame clones only, minus some. Here the sample spans over 2 million clones, less than 95% being singletons. The sequenced sample consisted of naive CD4+ T cells from PBMCs. These receptors were collected from a man aged 18-30 years in good health. Some clones in this sample may be carry-over from other donors' samples. Both conserved end residues are part of each CDR3. A D gene is named only where the DNA matches it firmly. A clone size is listed for some rows: how often the clone was seen (once, few, many), or a class if it is expanded.

cdr3_aa	cdr3_nt	clone_size	v_call	j_call	d_call
CASSHTAPEANEKLFF	TGTGCCAGCAGTCATACAGCGCCCGAGGCTAATGAAAAACTGTTTTTT	NA	TRBV28	TRBJ1-4	NA
CASSFSANEKLFF	TGCGCCAGCAGCTTCTCAGCAAATGAAAAACTGTTTTTT	few	TRBV5-1	TRBJ1-4	NA
CASSKLGEGRNEQFF	TGTGCCAGCTCAAAATTGGGGGAGGGCCGCAATGAGCAGTTCTTC	NA	TRBV18	TRBJ2-1	TRBD2
CASTLQGYEQYF	TGTGCCAGCACCCTTCAGGGTTACGAGCAGTACTTC	NA	TRBV28	TRBJ2-7	NA
CASSYQGAPMNTEAFF	TGTGCCAGCAGTTACCAGGGGGCCCCTATGAACACTGAAGCTTTCTTT	once	TRBV27	TRBJ1-1	TRBD1
CATSVIGQGSGYEQYF	TGTGCCACCTCTGTCATTGGACAGGGCTCGGGATACGAGCAGTACTTC	NA	TRBV10-3	TRBJ2-7	TRBD1
CASSAERSWNEQFF	TGCGCCAGCAGTGCGGAAAGGTCGTGGAATGAGCAGTTCTTC	NA	TRBV10-1	TRBJ2-1	NA
CASILWLRSDNEKLFF	TGTGCCAGCATCTTATGGCTAAGGTCGGATAATGAAAAACTGTTTTTT	NA	TRBV2	TRBJ1-4	NA
CASSTDRANTEAFF	TGTGCCAGTAGTACAGACAGAGCGAACACTGAAGCTTTCTTT	NA	TRBV19	TRBJ1-1	NA
CASTDTGTYEQYF	TGTGCCAGCACCGACACAGGCACCTACGAGCAGTACTTC	NA	TRBV6-5	TRBJ2-7	NA
CASSLAPAPLGEQYF	TGTGCCAGCAGCTTAGCCCCGGCCCCACTCGGCGAGCAGTACTTC	NA	TRBV11-3	TRBJ2-7	NA
CASSPGRMDGNQPQHF	TGTGCCAGCTCACCAGGGCGGATGGATGGCAATCAGCCCCAGCATTTT	few	TRBV18	TRBJ1-5	NA
CASSPTVLKYNEQFF	TGTGCCAGTAGCCCGACAGTTCTCAAATACAATGAGCAGTTCTTC	NA	TRBV19	TRBJ2-1	NA
CASSLDGQTPYEQYF	TGCGCCAGCAGCCTAGATGGACAAACCCCCTACGAGCAGTACTTC	NA	TRBV5-1	TRBJ2-7	NA
CASSSTGDGTEAFF	TGTGCCAGCAGCTCCACAGGGGATGGCACTGAAGCTTTCTTT	few	TRBV7-3	TRBJ1-1	TRBD1
CASSGRGRDQPQHF	TGCGCCAGCAGTGGGAGGGGGCGCGATCAGCCCCAGCATTTT	NA	TRBV10-1	TRBJ1-5	TRBD1
CSVIPSTNIQYF	TGCAGCGTTATTCCCTCAACAAACATTCAGTACTTC	once	TRBV29-1	TRBJ2-4	NA
CASSSREVYEQYF	TGTGCCAGCAGTTCCCGGGAGGTTTACGAGCAGTACTTC	NA	TRBV27	TRBJ2-7	TRBD2
CAITQESNQPQHF	TGTGCCATCACCCAAGAGAGCAATCAGCCCCAGCATTTT	NA	TRBV10-3	TRBJ1-5	NA
CASRQATGELFF	TGTGCCAGTAGGCAAGCCACCGGGGAGCTGTTTTTT	once	TRBV19	TRBJ2-2	NA
CTVSALAGSSGAPSYNEQFF	TGTACAGTATCAGCGCTGGCGGGTTCTAGCGGGGCGCCTTCCTACAATGAGCAGTTCTTC	once	TRBV30	TRBJ2-1	TRBD2
CASSVGFSYEQYF	TGTGCCAGCAGCGTAGGATTCTCCTACGAGCAGTACTTC	NA	TRBV9	TRBJ2-7	NA
CASSPLGVYEQYF	TGCGCCAGCAGCCCCCTAGGGGTCTACGAGCAGTACTTC	NA	TRBV5-1	TRBJ2-7	NA
CASSLNTAGEQFF	TGTGCCAGCAGCTTGAACACGGCAGGGGAGCAGTTCTTC	NA	TRBV5-4	TRBJ2-1	NA
CASSTANPNYGYTF	TGTGCCAGTTCGACAGCCAACCCTAACTATGGCTACACCTTC	NA	TRBV19	TRBJ1-2	NA
CASSLRQGRDGYTF	TGTGCCAGCAGTCTCCGACAGGGACGGGACGGCTACACCTTC	NA	TRBV6-1	TRBJ1-2	TRBD1
CASSTTVGELFF	TGTGCCAGCAGTACCACGGTCGGGGAGCTGTTTTTT	NA	TRBV28	TRBJ2-2	NA
CATRPVIASSEQYF	TGTGCCACCAGGCCGGTAATAGCGTCCTCCGAGCAGTACTTC	NA	TRBV27	TRBJ2-7	NA
CASSPQSYEQYF	TGTGCCAGCTCACCGCAGTCCTACGAGCAGTACTTC	NA	TRBV18	TRBJ2-7	NA
CASSVGSPENLEKLFF	TGTGCCAGCAGCGTAGGATCCCCAGAAAACCTTGAAAAACTGTTTTTT	NA	TRBV9	TRBJ1-4	NA
CASSLPPGFGYTF	TGTGCCAGCAGCTTGCCGCCGGGGTTCGGCTACACCTTC	NA	TRBV5-5	TRBJ1-2	NA
CASSLPGGGAFF	TGTGCCAGCAGCCTCCCCGGGGGAGGAGCTTTCTTT	NA	TRBV6-6	TRBJ1-1	NA
CASSPGTGKKLFF	TGTGCCAGCAGCCCGGGGACCGGCAAGAAGCTGTTTTTT	once	TRBV7-8	TRBJ2-2	NA
CASSPPGRTTYEQYF	TGTGCCAGCTCACCACCGGGAAGGACAACCTACGAGCAGTACTTC	NA	TRBV18	TRBJ2-7	NA
CASSWTAQETQYF	TGCGCCAGCAGCTGGACAGCCCAAGAGACCCAGTACTTC	NA	TRBV5-1	TRBJ2-5	NA
CASSYGGRNEQFF	TGTGCCAGCAGCTATGGGGGGCGGAATGAGCAGTTCTTC	NA	TRBV7-8	TRBJ2-1	NA
CASSPAGGQGETQYF	TGTGCCAGCTCACCAGCGGGAGGTCAGGGAGAGACCCAGTACTTC	NA	TRBV18	TRBJ2-5	TRBD2